These 8 T cell receptor beta chains came from one sample sequenced in a study of beta chain features in type 1 diabetes. The study, taken as a whole, reports: Moderate but significant shortening of TCRB CDR3s was recorded in all four CD4+ subsets from Type 1 diabetes patients.

Reverse transcription of all isolated RNA meant that expressed TCRB transcripts were sequenced. Assay used: immunoSEQ multiplex PCR; TCRdb lists only in-frame clones, some missing. The table shows more than 95,000 clones, with roughly 17% occurring only once. Their cognate antigens are unknown. Sequencing was done on a sample of central memory CD4+ T cells from blood. Receptors originate from a man aged 18-30 years with type 1 diabetes.

The V and J genes are TRBV6-1 and TRBJ2-2; 9 bases are a match to TRBD1. There are 16 residues in the CDR3. V was clipped by 3 bases and J by 1 base; unmatched bases: 3. Germline assignment: CDR1 MNHNS and CDR2 SASEGT. This CDR3 reads CASSDEGQGNTGELFF. In nucleotides, the CDR3 is TGTGCCAGCAGTGACGAGGGACAGGGGAACACCGGGGAGCTGTTTTTT.

The sample holds a few counts of this clone. This chain joins TRBV30 and TRBJ1-1; D uncertain. Trimming shortened V by 1 base and J by 6 bases, and 12 bases separated the two germline ends. From germline, CDR1 is GTSNPN and CDR2 SVGIG (reference sequence). This CDR3 contains 13 residues. CDR3: CAWSAQVTSEAFF. CDR3 coding DNA: TGTGCCTGGAGTGCACAAGTTACTTCTGAAGCTTTCTTT.

This clone was observed a few times. The rearrangement links TRBV6-5 to TRBJ2-7; 8 nucleotides match TRBD1. J gave up 3 bases and V 10 bases, and 2 bases lay outside the gene matches. The CDR3 is made up of 11 amino acids. Germline V gene lookup returns CDR1 MNHEY and CDR2 SVGAGI. CDR3 sequence: CATGQGYEQYF. DNA of the CDR3: TGTGCCACTGGACAGGGCTACGAGCAGTACTTC.

This clone was detected a few times. The CDR3 reads CASSLGWAAGPNGGELFF. The CDR3 bases are TGTGCCAGCAGCTTAGGTTGGGCGGCAGGGCCGAACGGCGGGGAGCTGTTTTTT. This sequence joins TRBV7-9 and TRBJ2-2, with D maybe TRBD1 (5 bases). The CDR3 totals 18 residues. CDR1 is SEHNR, CDR2 FQNEAQ, per germline (reference sequence). V was shortened by 1 base and J by 7 bases, with 22 bases between the two germline ends.

This clone came up a few times. The chain links TRBV30 to TRBJ2-1, with TRBD2 identical over 7 bases. This CDR3 spans 15 amino acids. J lost 8 bases, V lost 7 bases, and 17 bases had no gene match. Germline V lookup: CDR1 GTSNPN, CDR2 SVGIG (reference sequence). CDR3 loop: CASRRGRKTYDEQFF. The CDR3 region has the DNA TGTGCCTCACGCCGCGGGAGAAAAACTTATGATGAGCAGTTCTTC.

This clone was counted at least ten times. DNA for the CDR3: TGTGCCAGCAGTCAGGGGAATGAGCAGTTCTTC. This encodes CASSQGNEQFF. V gene TRBV2 combines with J gene TRBJ2-1, with a weak D call TRBD1 (6 bases). The CDR3 length is 11 residues. CDR1 SNHLY and CDR2 FYNNEI come from the germline V gene. The germline V and J ends were trimmed by 5 bases and 7 bases, with 6 bases remaining between them. The full variable domain, its missing parts supplied by reference TRBV2 and TRBJ2-1, is EPEVTQTPSHQVTQMGQEVILRCVPISNHLYFYWYRQILGQKVEFLVSFYNNEISEKSEIFDDQFSVERPDGSNFTLKIRSTKLEDSAMYFCASSQGNEQFFGPGTRLTVL.

This rearrangement joins TRBV25-1 to TRBJ2-7; TRBD1 matches 7 bases. CDR1 is MGHDK, CDR2 SYGVNS, per germline. The CDR3 runs to 15 residues. V trimming: 4 bases; J trimming: 0 bases; junction bases outside the gene matches: 6. This CDR3 reads CASSVSGTVSYEQYF. The CDR3 DNA reads TGTGCCAGCAGTGTATCCGGGACAGTCTCCTACGAGCAGTACTTC.

J is TRBJ1-5 and V is TRBV23-1, with a tentative D call TRBD1 (6 bases). TRBV23-1 is sorted into the ORF group, with uncertain function. This CDR3 has 16 residues. V dropped 7 bases and J dropped 5 bases, with 21 bases sitting between them. This CDR3 is CASTLSGGASHQPQHF. The CDR3 coding sequence is TGCGCCAGCACCCTTAGCGGGGGGGCATCTCATCAGCCCCAGCATTTT.